The sample holds one count of the clone carrying this TCR beta chain. The data were obtained in a study of cytomegalovirus exposure and HLA in healthy donors. The CDR3 covers 18 residues. The V gene's germline CDR1 is SNHLY and CDR2 FYNNEI. V dropped 4 bases and J dropped 2; count of bases not matched to a gene: 12. The primer mix had 60 Vbeta and 13 Jbeta primers. This table comes from immunoSEQ multiplex PCR, and its TCRdb copy is limited to in-frame clones, with some not included. The sample lists roughly 130,000 clones; almost 80% were seen once. The chain has TRBV2 and TRBJ1-5, with 9 bases matching TRBD1. This sequence was found in a man aged 18 to 29 in good health and CMV-seronegative. Sequenced material: PBMCs. The CDR3 DNA sequence: TGTGCCAGCAGTGGACAGGGACAGGGAATTTCGGGCAATCAGCCCCAGCATTTT. Amino acid sequence: CASSGQGQGISGNQPQHF.